Listed here are 32 T cell receptor beta chains from one sample, sequenced in a study of T-cell memory formation after mild COVID-19. TCRdb itself ran the 5' RACE reads through MiXCR, one entry per CDR3 protein. The sample shows 500,000 to 650,000 distinct CDR3 sequences, less than 25% of them seen only once. The sequenced sample was PBMCs or a T cell subset sorted from them (not recorded which). Every receptor here comes from an adult woman who had mild COVID-19 (a few samples of this study predate the infection). Cell type and time point are not known.

There are a few counts of this clonotype. The rearrangement links TRBV2 to TRBJ1-4; D is undetermined. Between the trimmed V and J ends, which lost 8 bases and 2 bases, there was a span of 12 bases. CDR1 and CDR2 from the germline V gene are SNHLY and FYNNEI. The CDR3 consists of 14 residues. The CDR3 is CASGKAGTNEKLFF. CDR3 bases: TGTGCCAGCGGGAAGGCGGGGACTAATGAAAAACTGTTTTTT.

The CDR3 loop is CASSLEFRANYGYTF. The CDR3 DNA is TGTGCCAGCAGTCTAGAGTTTAGGGCTAACTATGGCTACACCTTC. The chain recombines TRBV27 with TRBJ1-2; D gene unclear. The CDR3 has 15 residues. The germline CDR1 and CDR2 sequences are MNHEY and SMNVEV (reference sequence). Trimming left V 5 bases short and J 0 bases short, with 13 bases between.

This clonotype was picked up a small number of times. The chain combines TRBV9 with TRBJ2-7; D not certain. The length of the CDR3 is 15 residues. Germline assignment: CDR1 SGDLS and CDR2 YYNGEE. Trimming took 0 bases from V and 1 from J, leaving 11 bases between them. The CDR3 sequence is CASSVDGSISYEQYF. The DNA for the CDR3 is TGTGCCAGCAGCGTAGATGGCAGTATTTCCTACGAGCAGTACTTC.

Concerning this clonotype itself: An end of the junction differs from the germline gene, which may be a read error. This chain links TRBV4-2 with TRBJ1-1, with TRBD1 matching over 7 bases. The CDR3 is 16 residues long. CDR1 is LGHNA, CDR2 YNFKEQ, per germline. In nucleotides, the CDR3 is TGTGCCAGCAGCCAAGTATTGGGACAGATGAAAACTGAAGCTTTCTTT. Its protein product is CASSQVLGQMKTEAFF.

The chain couples TRBV29-1 to TRBJ2-2; D unclear. Between the trimmed V and J ends, which lost 5 bases and 3 bases, there was a span of 7 bases. CDR1 and CDR2 from the germline V gene are SQVTM and ANQGSEA. CDR3 length: 12 amino acids. Here the CDR3 DNA reads TGCAGCGTTAGGTACTACACCGGGGAGCTGTTTTTT. This sequence encodes CSVRYYTGELFF.

The V call is TRBV12-3 or TRBV12-4, the J call TRBJ2-7; tentative D call: TRBD1 (6 bases). V shed 5 bases and J shed 4 bases, with 15 bases lying between them. This CDR3 contains 14 residues. The CDR3 DNA sequence: TGTGCCAGCAGTGTCACAGGGCCGTGGTACGAGCAGTACTTC. Its protein product is CASSVTGPWYEQYF.

The chain combines TRBV9 with TRBJ2-3; D gene uncertain. The CDR3 is made up of 16 amino acids. V gave up 4 bases and J gave up 1 base, with 16 bases separating them. The germline CDR1 and CDR2 sequences are SGDLS and YYNGEE. CDR3 sequence reads: CASSSKDAEGTDTQYF. As DNA, the CDR3 is TGTGCCAGCAGCTCCAAGGACGCCGAGGGCACAGATACGCAGTATTTT.

This clonotype was seen a few times. The rearrangement joins TRBV5-1 to TRBJ2-1; D gene unclear. Trimming cost V 0 bases and J 8 bases, with 18 bases left between them. CDR1 and CDR2 from the germline V gene are SGHRS and YFSETQ. CDR3 length: 16 amino acids. CDR3: CASSLEVGSFGHEQFF. CDR3 bases: TGCGCCAGCAGCTTGGAAGTCGGGTCTTTCGGGCATGAGCAGTTCTTC.

The V call is TRBV20-1, the J call TRBJ1-1; no clear D gene. Germline CDR1 and CDR2: DFQATT and SNEGSKA (reference sequence). V was pared by 5 bases and J by 0 bases, with 10 bases between. This CDR3 region has 13 residues. CDR3 loop: CSAYVLMNTEAFF. CDR3 bases: TGCAGTGCTTACGTCCTCATGAACACTGAAGCTTTCTTT.

CDR3 nucleotide sequence: TGCGCCAGCAGCTTGTTCTTCGGGGAGGTCGACGAGCAGTACTTC. This codes for CASSLFFGEVDEQYF. The genes are TRBV5-1 and TRBJ2-7; D possibly corresponds to TRBD2 (6 bases). Trimming removed 1 base from V and 5 bases from J, with 16 bases in between. This CDR3 has 15 amino acids. CDR1 SGHRS and CDR2 YFSETQ come from the germline V gene.

V usage is TRBV12-5 and J usage is TRBJ2-7; either TRBD1 or TRBD2 may fit D (5 bases each). Trimming took 5 bases from V and 4 from J, leaving 9 bases between them. This CDR3 has 12 amino acids. Germline V gene data show CDR1 as LGHNT and CDR2 as FRNRAP. The CDR3 reads CASGTWGYEQYF. DNA of the CDR3: TGTGCTAGTGGTACATGGGGGTACGAGCAGTACTTC.

V gene TRBV7-9 combines with J gene TRBJ1-1; 9 nucleotides agree with TRBD1. This CDR3 has 15 residues. Germline V CDR1 and CDR2: SEHNR, FQNEAQ (reference sequence). With 5 bases clipped from V and 1 base from J, the junction kept 5 bases outside the gene matches. The CDR3 nucleotides read TGTGCCAGCAGCCCGATGGGACAGGGGAACACTGAAGCTTTCTTT. Its translation is CASSPMGQGNTEAFF. The full variable domain, in which reference TRBV7-9 and TRBJ1-1 provide the parts outside the CDR3, is DTGVSQNPRHKITKRGQNVTFRCDPISEHNRLYWYRQTLGQGPEFLTYFQNEAQLEKSRLLSDRFSAERPKGSFSTLEIQRTEQGDSAMYLCASSPMGQGNTEAFFGQGTRLTVV.

Points on this clonotype: A read error may produce the germline difference seen at one junction end. This chain links TRBV7-2 with TRBJ1-6; D remains ambiguous. This CDR3 contains 19 residues. Germline V CDR1 and CDR2: SGHTA, FQGNSA. CDR3 nucleotides: TGTGCCAGCAGATTAGGATTTTTTAGGACGAGCTCCTATAATTCACCCCTCCACTTT. Protein sequence: CASRLGFFRTSSYNSPLHF.

This chain joins TRBV6-5 and TRBJ2-7; no clear D. CDR1 is MNHEY, CDR2 SVGAGI, per germline. CDR3 length equals 11 residues. V was shortened by 5 bases and J by 6 bases, with 8 bases between the two germline ends. The CDR3 DNA reads TGTGCCAGCAGTACCTCGAGCGAGCAGTACTTC. Amino acids: CASSTSSEQYF.

This clonotype has a handful of counts. The rearrangement joins TRBV7-6 to TRBJ1-1; D is unclear. CDR1 SGHVS and CDR2 FNYEAQ come from the germline V gene. The CDR3 has 15 residues. V was trimmed by 5 bases and J by 4 bases, leaving 17 bases between them. CDR3 sequence: CASSPFVVVSTEAFF. Written as DNA, the CDR3 is TGTGCCAGCAGCCCCTTTGTAGTGGTAAGCACTGAAGCTTTCTTT.

The chain employs TRBV7-6 and TRBJ1-6, with TRBD1 matching over 9 bases. The CDR3 covers 15 residues. Germline values: CDR1 SGHVS, CDR2 FNYEAQ. The ends lost 2 bases at V and 8 bases at J; junction bases unmatched: 4. Here the CDR3 DNA reads TGTGCCAGCAGCTTAAGTTGGACAGGGGATTCACCCCTCCACTTT. It translates to CASSLSWTGDSPLHF.

The CDR3 region is CASSRDSPNEKLFF. CDR3 DNA sequence: TGTGCCAGCTCAAGGGACAGTCCGAATGAAAAACTGTTTTTT. The chain employs TRBV18 and TRBJ1-4, with 7 bases aligning to TRBD1. V lost 5 bases and J lost 5; bases outside the gene matches: 5. The CDR3 is made up of 14 amino acids. CDR1 and CDR2 (germline): KGHSH, LQKENI. Drawing the rest from reference TRBV18 and TRBJ1-4, the complete variable domain is NAGVMQNPRHLVRRRGQEARLRCSPMKGHSHVYWYRQLPEEGLKFMVYLQKENIIDESGMPKERFSAEFPKEGPSILRIQQVVRGDSAAYFCASSRDSPNEKLFFGSGTQLSVL.

This clonotype was counted a few times. The rearrangement joins TRBV7-9 to TRBJ2-7; 11 nucleotides line up with TRBD1. The trim removed 5 bases at V and 5 bases at J, leaving 8 bases unmatched. Per germline, CDR1 SEHNR and CDR2 FQNEAQ (reference sequence). CDR3 length equals 15 residues. DNA for the CDR3: TGTGCCAGCAGCCCGAGGACAGGGGGCTTTGACGAGCAGTACTTC. Translating it yields CASSPRTGGFDEQYF.

V is TRBV5-1 and J is TRBJ2-3; D call uncertain. CDR1 and CDR2 (germline): SGHRS, YFSETQ. The CDR3 loop spans 16 amino acids. V was cut by 0 bases and J by 3 bases, with 14 bases left in between. CDR3 residues: CASSLAGRPPTDTQYF. CDR3 bases: TGCGCCAGCAGCTTGGCCGGAAGGCCACCGACAGATACGCAGTATTTT. Based on the CDR3 plus reference TRBV5-1 and TRBJ2-3, the full variable domain is KAGVTQTPRYLIKTRGQQVTLSCSPISGHRSVSWYQQTPGQGLQFLFEYFSETQRNKGNFPGRFSGRQFSNSRSEMNVSTLELGDSALYLCASSLAGRPPTDTQYFGPGTRLTVL.

This clonotype was detected ten times or more. CDR3 in amino acids: CASSQGREGTTSFYEQYF. Here the CDR3 DNA reads TGTGCCAGCAGCCAAGGGCGGGAAGGGACAACAAGTTTCTACGAGCAGTACTTC. V is TRBV3-1 and J is TRBJ2-7, with D possibly called TRBD1 or TRBD2 (6 bases each). V shed 1 base and J shed 3 bases, with 22 bases lying between them. Germline V CDR1 and CDR2: LGHDT, YNNKEL (reference sequence). The CDR3 has 18 amino acids.

The rearrangement uses TRBV3-1 and TRBJ2-1, with unresolved D. Trimming stripped 1 base from V and 8 bases from J, with 6 bases between. CDR3 size: 12 residues. Germline V gene data show CDR1 as LGHDT and CDR2 as YNNKEL (reference sequence). The CDR3 reads CASSQVDHEQFF. The CDR3 coding sequence is TGTGCCAGCAGCCAAGTGGACCATGAGCAGTTCTTC.

This rearrangement joins TRBV19 to TRBJ1-1, with TRBD1 matching 9 bases. The CDR3 has 15 amino acids. Germline assignment: CDR1 LNHDA and CDR2 SQIVND (reference sequence). V shed 5 bases, J shed 1 base, and the junction held 5 bases outside the gene matches. The CDR3 coding sequence is TGTGCCAGTAGTCGCTGGACAGGGGAGAACACTGAAGCTTTCTTT. Its translation is CASSRWTGENTEAFF.

This clonotype was seen only a few times. The chain combines TRBV5-5 with TRBJ2-7; perhaps TRBD1 as D (5 bases). The CDR3 spans 14 residues. Trimming shortened V by 3 bases and J by 5 bases, and 15 bases separated the two germline ends. CDR1 and CDR2 (germline): SGHKS, YYEKEE (reference sequence). In nucleotides, the CDR3 is TGTGCCAGCAGCTACGGACACCTGGTAGACGAGCAGTACTTC. Translating gives CASSYGHLVDEQYF.

At least ten counts were recorded for this clonotype. The chain combines TRBV7-9 with TRBJ1-4, with D perhaps matching TRBD1 (5 bases). The CDR3 totals 16 residues. The V end was cut by 5 bases, the J end by 5 bases, with 18 bases between. CDR1 and CDR2 from the germline V gene are SEHNR and FQNEAQ (reference sequence). The CDR3 DNA reads as TGTGCCAGCAGCCCACCCCTTGGGGGTGCAAATGAAAAACTGTTTTTT. Translated: CASSPPLGGANEKLFF.

V and J are TRBV2 and TRBJ2-1, with 11 bases aligning to TRBD1. The CDR3 has 14 residues. The germline V gene encodes CDR1 SNHLY and CDR2 FYNNEI. With 11 bases clipped from V and 8 bases from J, the junction kept 11 bases outside the gene matches. The CDR3 sequence is CAGWTGGIGDEQFF. CDR3 DNA: TGTGCCGGATGGACAGGGGGCATTGGGGATGAGCAGTTCTTC.

This clonotype came up a few times. The chain employs TRBV3-1 and TRBJ2-1; D tentatively reads TRBD1 or TRBD2 (6 bases each). The CDR3 loop spans 13 amino acids. The V end lost 3 bases, the J end lost 10 bases, and 13 bases lay between the germline ends. Per the germline V gene, CDR1 is LGHDT and CDR2 is YNNKEL (reference sequence). The CDR3 protein is CASSQVRGGEQFF. Here the CDR3 DNA reads TGTGCCAGCAGCCAGGTCAGGGGAGGCGAGCAGTTCTTC.

This sequence joins TRBV5-6 and TRBJ1-1; no firm D call. V was clipped by 2 bases and J by 2 bases, with 10 bases between them. The CDR3 covers 14 residues. CDR1 is SGHDT and CDR2 is YYEEEE in the germline V gene. CDR3 in amino acids: CASSLGRYNTEAFF. CDR3 in DNA: TGTGCCAGCAGCTTAGGTCGATATAACACTGAAGCTTTCTTT. Full variable domain (missing parts from reference TRBV5-6 and TRBJ1-1): DAGVTQSPTHLIKTRGQQVTLRCSPKSGHDTVSWYQQALGQGPQFIFQYYEEEERQRGNFPDRFSGHQFPNYSSELNVNALLLGDSALYLCASSLGRYNTEAFFGQGTRLTVV.

This clonotype has a handful of counts. The V call is TRBV6-2 or TRBV6-3, the J call TRBJ2-1, with D maybe TRBD2 (5 bases). The CDR3 totals 15 residues. V was cut by 2 bases and J by 7 bases, with 15 bases left in between. The germline CDR1 and CDR2 sequences are MNHEY and SVGEGT. CDR3 coding DNA: TGTGCCAGCAGTTACCGCCAGGTCGAGGGAAATGAGCAGTTCTTC. Residues: CASSYRQVEGNEQFF.

The rearrangement uses TRBV15 and TRBJ2-7; D is unresolved. The V and J ends lost 2 bases and 7 bases respectively, with 12 bases between them. CDR1 is LNHNV, CDR2 YYDKDF, per germline (reference sequence). The CDR3 has 13 residues. In DNA form, the CDR3 reads TGTGCCACCAGCAGACTTACAGTACTTGAGCAGTACTTC. Protein product: CATSRLTVLEQYF.

This clonotype was recorded at least ten times. This chain links TRBV18 with TRBJ2-1, with 10 bases matching TRBD2. From germline, CDR1 is KGHSH and CDR2 LQKENI. The CDR3 loop spans 15 amino acids. J lost 4 bases, V lost 3 bases, and 3 bases had no gene match. The CDR3 protein is CASSPGTSDYNEQFF. The CDR3, as DNA: TGTGCCAGCTCACCCGGGACTAGCGATTACAATGAGCAGTTCTTC. Drawing the rest from reference TRBV18 and TRBJ2-1, the complete variable domain is NAGVMQNPRHLVRRRGQEARLRCSPMKGHSHVYWYRQLPEEGLKFMVYLQKENIIDESGMPKERFSAEFPKEGPSILRIQQVVRGDSAAYFCASSPGTSDYNEQFFGPGTRLTVL.

The chain links TRBV7-9 to TRBJ2-1, with a possible D match to TRBD1 (5 bases). CDR1 is SEHNR, CDR2 FQNEAQ, per germline (reference sequence). Between the trimmed V and J ends, which lost 5 bases and 4 bases, there was a span of 18 bases. The CDR3 loop spans 16 amino acids. CDR3 coding DNA: TGTGCCAGCAGCCCATGGGTGGCAGGGTTGTACAATGAGCAGTTCTTC. Protein: CASSPWVAGLYNEQFF.

As concerns this clonotype: An end of the junction does not agree with germline; a read error may underlie this. This chain connects TRBV7-7 to TRBJ2-2; D may correspond to TRBD1 or TRBD2 (5 bases each). The CDR3 is 17 residues long. The germline V gene encodes CDR1 SSHAT and CDR2 FNYEAQ (reference sequence). Here the CDR3 DNA reads TGTGCTAGCAGCTTAGCGCCTCTCCCGGACATTTTCGGGGAGCTGTTTTTT. Residues: CASSLAPLPDIFGELFF.